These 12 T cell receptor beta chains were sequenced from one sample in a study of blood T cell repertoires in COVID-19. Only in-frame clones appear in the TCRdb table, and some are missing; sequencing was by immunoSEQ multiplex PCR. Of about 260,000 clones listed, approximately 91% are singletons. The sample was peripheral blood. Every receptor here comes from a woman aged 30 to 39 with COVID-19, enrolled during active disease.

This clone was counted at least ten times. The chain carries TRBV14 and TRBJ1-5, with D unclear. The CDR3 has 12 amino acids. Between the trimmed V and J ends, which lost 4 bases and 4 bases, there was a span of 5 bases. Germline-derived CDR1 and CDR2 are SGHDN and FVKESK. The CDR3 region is CASSLLNQPQHF. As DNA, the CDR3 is TGTGCCAGCAGCCTTCTTAATCAGCCCCAGCATTTT.

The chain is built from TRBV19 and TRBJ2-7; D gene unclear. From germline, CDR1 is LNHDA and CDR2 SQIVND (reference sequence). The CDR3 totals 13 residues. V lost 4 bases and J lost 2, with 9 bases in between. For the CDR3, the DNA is TGTGCCAGTAGTACCGACAACCCCTACGAGCAGTACTTC. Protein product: CASSTDNPYEQYF.

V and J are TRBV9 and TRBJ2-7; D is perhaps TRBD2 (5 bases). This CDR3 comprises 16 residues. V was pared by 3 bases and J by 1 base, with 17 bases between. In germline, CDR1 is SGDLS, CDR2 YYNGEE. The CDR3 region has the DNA TGTGCCAGCAGCGCCCGCAATGAGCCGGGGTCCTACGAGCAGTACTTC. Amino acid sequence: CASSARNEPGSYEQYF.

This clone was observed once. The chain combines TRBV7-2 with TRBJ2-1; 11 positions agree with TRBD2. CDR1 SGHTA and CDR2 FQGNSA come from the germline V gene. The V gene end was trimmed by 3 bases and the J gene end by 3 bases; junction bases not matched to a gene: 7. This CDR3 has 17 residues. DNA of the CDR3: TGTGCCAGCAGCTTGTTACTAGCGGGAGTGCACTACAATGAGCAGTTCTTC. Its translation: CASSLLLAGVHYNEQFF.

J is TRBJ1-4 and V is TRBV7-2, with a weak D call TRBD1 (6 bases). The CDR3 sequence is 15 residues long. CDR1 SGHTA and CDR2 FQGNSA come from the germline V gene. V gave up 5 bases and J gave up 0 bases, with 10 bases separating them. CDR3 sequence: CASSPQGTTNEKLFF. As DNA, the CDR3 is TGTGCCAGCAGCCCCCAGGGGACAACTAATGAAAAACTGTTTTTT.

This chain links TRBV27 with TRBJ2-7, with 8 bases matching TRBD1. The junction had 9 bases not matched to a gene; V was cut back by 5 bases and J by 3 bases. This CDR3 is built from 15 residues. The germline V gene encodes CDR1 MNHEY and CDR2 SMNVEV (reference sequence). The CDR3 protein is CASSLGQGRIYEQYF. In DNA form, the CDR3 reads TGTGCCAGCAGTCTAGGACAGGGTAGGATCTACGAGCAGTACTTC.

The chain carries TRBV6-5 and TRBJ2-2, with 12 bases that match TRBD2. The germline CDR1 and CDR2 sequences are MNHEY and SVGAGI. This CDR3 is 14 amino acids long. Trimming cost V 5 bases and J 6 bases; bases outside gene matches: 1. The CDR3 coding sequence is TGTGCCAGCAGTCTAGCGGGAGGGGCCGGGGAGCTGTTTTTT. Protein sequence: CASSLAGGAGELFF.

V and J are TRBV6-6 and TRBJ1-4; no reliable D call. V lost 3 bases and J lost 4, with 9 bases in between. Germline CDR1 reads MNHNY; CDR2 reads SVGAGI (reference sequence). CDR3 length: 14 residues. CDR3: CASSYGQLNEKLFF. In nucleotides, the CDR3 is TGTGCCAGCAGTTATGGGCAGCTTAATGAAAAACTGTTTTTT.

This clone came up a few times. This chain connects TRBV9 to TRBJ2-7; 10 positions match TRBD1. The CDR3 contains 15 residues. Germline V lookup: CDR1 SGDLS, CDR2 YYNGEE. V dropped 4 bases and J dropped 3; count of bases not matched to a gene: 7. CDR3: CASSTETGGIYEQYF. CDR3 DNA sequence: TGTGCCAGCAGCACCGAGACAGGGGGCATCTACGAGCAGTACTTC.

CDR3 coding DNA: TGTGCCAGCAGCTTGGGACGGGGAAAGGAAGAAAAACTGTTTTTT. Its protein is CASSLGRGKEEKLFF. The chain carries TRBV5-6 and TRBJ1-4; no clear D gene. Trimming stripped 0 bases from V and 8 bases from J, with 14 bases between. The CDR3 has 15 amino acids. Germline CDR1 is SGHDT and CDR2 is YYEEEE.

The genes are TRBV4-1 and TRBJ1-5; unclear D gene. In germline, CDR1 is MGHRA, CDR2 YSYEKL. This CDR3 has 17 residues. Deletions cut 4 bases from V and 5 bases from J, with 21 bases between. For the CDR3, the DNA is TGCGCCAGCAGCCCCACACACCGGTTCCCCAGCGATCAGCCCCAGCATTTT. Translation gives CASSPTHRFPSDQPQHF.

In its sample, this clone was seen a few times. CDR3 DNA sequence: TGTGCCTGGATCCCCGGGACAGGGGCCACTGAAGCTTTCTTT. This gives the protein CAWIPGTGATEAFF. The chain carries TRBV30 and TRBJ1-1; TRBD1 matches at 10 bases. Looked up from germline, CDR1 is GTSNPN and CDR2 is SVGIG (reference sequence). The CDR3 runs 14 residues. Trimming at V came to 4 bases and at J to 4 bases, leaving 6 bases not matched to a gene.